This TCR beta chain was sequenced for a study of T cell repertoires in cytomegalovirus infection. TCRdb reanalysed the reads using MiXCR and keeps one entry per CDR3 protein. This repertoire shows more than 200,000 distinct CDR3 sequences, approximately 10% found once; its top ten account for roughly 16%. The CDR3 runs to 14 residues. Germline V gives CDR1 SGHRS, CDR2 YFSETQ. V lost 1 base to trimming and J lost 5 bases, with 12 bases between them. The receptor was derived from a human donor in good health (CMV status not recorded). Some clones in this sample may be carry-over from other donors' samples. The chain uses TRBV5-1 and TRBJ2-5; the D gene is possibly TRBD1 (5 bases). The sample consisted of PBMCs. The CDR3 protein is CASSLTTARETQYF. CDR3 DNA sequence: TGCGCCAGCAGCTTGACGACAGCTAGGGAGACCCAGTACTTC.